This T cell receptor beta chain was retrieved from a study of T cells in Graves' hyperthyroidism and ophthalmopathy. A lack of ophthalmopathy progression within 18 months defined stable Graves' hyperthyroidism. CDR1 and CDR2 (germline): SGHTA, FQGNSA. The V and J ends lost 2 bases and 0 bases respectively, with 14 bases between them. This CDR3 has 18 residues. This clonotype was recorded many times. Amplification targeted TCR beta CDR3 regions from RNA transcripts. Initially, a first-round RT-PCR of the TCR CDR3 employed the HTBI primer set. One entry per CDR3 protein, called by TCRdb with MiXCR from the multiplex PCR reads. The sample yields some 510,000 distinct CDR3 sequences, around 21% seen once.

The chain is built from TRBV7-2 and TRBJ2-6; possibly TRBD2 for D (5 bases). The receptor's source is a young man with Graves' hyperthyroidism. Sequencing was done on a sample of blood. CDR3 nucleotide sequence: TGTGCCAGCAGCTTACGTAATTGGAGGAGCTCTGGGGCCAACGTCCTGACTTTC. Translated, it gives CASSLRNWRSSGANVLTF.